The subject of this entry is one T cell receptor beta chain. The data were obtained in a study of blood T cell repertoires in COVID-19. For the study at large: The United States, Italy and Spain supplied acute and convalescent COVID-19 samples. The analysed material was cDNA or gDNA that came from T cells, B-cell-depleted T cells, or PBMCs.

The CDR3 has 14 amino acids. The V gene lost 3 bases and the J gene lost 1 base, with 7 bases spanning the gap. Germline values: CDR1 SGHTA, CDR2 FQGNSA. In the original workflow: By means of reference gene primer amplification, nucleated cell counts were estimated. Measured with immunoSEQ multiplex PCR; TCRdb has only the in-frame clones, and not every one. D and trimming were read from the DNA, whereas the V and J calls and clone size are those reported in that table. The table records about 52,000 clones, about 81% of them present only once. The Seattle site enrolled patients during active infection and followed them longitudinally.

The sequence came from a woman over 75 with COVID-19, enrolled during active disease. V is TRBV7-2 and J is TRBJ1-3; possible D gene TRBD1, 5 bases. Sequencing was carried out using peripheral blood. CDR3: CASSFRVSGNTIYF. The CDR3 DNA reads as TGTGCCAGCAGCTTCAGGGTATCTGGAAACACCATATATTTT.